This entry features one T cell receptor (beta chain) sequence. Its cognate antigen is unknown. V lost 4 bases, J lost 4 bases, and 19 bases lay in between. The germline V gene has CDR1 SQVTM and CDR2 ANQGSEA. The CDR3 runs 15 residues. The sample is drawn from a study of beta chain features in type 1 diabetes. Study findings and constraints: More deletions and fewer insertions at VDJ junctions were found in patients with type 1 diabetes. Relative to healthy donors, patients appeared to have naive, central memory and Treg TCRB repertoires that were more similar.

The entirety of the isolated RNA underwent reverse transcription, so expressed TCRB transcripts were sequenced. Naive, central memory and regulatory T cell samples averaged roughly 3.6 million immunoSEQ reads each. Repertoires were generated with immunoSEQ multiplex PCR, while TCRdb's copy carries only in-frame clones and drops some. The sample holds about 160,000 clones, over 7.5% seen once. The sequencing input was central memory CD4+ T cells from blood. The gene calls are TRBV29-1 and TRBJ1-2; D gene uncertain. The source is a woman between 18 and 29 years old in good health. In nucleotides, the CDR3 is TGCAGCGTTGTTCCAGAGTCGGGTCCTAGCTATGGCTACACCTTC. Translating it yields CSVVPESGPSYGYTF.